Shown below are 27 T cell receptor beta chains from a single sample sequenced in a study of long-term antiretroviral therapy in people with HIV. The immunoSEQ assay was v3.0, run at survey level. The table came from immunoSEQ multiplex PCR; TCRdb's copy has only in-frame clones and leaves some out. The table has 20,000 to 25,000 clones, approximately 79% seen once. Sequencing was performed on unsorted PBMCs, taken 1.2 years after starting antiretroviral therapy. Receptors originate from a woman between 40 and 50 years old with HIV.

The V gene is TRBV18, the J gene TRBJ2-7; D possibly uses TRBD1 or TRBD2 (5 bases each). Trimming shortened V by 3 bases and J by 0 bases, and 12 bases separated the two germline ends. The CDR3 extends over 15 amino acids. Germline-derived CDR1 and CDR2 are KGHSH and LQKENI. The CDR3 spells CASSPGTGSSYEQYF. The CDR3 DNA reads TGTGCCAGCTCACCGGGGACGGGAAGCTCCTACGAGCAGTACTTC.

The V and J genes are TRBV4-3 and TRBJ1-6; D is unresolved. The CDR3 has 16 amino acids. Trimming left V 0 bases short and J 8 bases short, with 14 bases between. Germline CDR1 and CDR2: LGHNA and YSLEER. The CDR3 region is CASSQDSQVLYSPLHF. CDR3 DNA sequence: TGCGCCAGCAGCCAAGACAGTCAGGTCCTGTATTCACCCCTCCACTTT.

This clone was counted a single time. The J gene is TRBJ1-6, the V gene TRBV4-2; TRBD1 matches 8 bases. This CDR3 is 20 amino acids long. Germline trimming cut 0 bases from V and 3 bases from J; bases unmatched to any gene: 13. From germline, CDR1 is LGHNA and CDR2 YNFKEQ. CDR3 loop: CASSQEANYRGLVYNSPLHF. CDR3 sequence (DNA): TGTGCCAGCAGCCAAGAGGCAAATTACAGGGGGTTGGTCTATAATTCACCCCTCCACTTT.

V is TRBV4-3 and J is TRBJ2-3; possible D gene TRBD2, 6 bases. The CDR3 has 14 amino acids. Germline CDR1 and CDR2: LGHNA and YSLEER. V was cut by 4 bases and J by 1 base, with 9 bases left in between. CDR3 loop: CASSRDWRTDTQYF. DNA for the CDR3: TGCGCCAGCAGCCGGGACTGGCGCACAGATACGCAGTATTTT.

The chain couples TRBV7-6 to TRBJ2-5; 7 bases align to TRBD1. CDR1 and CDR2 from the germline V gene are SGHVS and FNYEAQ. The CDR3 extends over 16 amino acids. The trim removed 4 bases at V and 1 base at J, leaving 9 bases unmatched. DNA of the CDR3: TGTGCCAGCAGCTCCCCGAGAGGGACAGTCCAAGAGACCCAGTACTTC. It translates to CASSSPRGTVQETQYF.

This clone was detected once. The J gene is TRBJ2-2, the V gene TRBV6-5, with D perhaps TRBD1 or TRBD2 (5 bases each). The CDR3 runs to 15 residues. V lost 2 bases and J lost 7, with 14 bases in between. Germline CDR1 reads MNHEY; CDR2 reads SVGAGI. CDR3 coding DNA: TGTGCCAGCAGTTACCTAACGGGACGGGTCGGGGAGCTGTTTTTT. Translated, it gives CASSYLTGRVGELFF.

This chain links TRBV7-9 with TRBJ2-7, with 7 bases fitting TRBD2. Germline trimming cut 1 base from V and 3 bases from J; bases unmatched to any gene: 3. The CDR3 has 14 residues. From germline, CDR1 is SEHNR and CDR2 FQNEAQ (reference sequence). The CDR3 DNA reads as TGTGCCAGCAGCTTAGACGGGAGGCTCTACGAGCAGTACTTC. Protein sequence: CASSLDGRLYEQYF. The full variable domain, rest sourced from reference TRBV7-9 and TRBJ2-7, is DTGVSQNPRHKITKRGQNVTFRCDPISEHNRLYWYRQTLGQGPEFLTYFQNEAQLEKSRLLSDRFSAERPKGSFSTLEIQRTEQGDSAMYLCASSLDGRLYEQYFGPGTRLTVT.

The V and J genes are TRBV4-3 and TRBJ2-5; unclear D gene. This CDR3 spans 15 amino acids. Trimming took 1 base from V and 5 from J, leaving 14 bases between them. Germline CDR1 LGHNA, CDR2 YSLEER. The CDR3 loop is CASSQGARIGETQYF. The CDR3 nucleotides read TGCGCCAGCAGCCAAGGGGCCCGAATCGGGGAGACCCAGTACTTC.

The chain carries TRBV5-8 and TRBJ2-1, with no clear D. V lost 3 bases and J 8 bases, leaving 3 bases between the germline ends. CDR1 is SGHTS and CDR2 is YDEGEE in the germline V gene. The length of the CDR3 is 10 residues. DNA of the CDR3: TGTGCCAGCAGCTCTCATGAGCAGTTCTTC. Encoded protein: CASSSHEQFF.

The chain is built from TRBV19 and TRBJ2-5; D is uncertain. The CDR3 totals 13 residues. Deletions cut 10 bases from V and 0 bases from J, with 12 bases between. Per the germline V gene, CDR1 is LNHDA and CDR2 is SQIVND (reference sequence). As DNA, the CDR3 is TGTGCCACCTCACCGCGGCACCAAGAGACCCAGTACTTC. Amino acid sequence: CATSPRHQETQYF.

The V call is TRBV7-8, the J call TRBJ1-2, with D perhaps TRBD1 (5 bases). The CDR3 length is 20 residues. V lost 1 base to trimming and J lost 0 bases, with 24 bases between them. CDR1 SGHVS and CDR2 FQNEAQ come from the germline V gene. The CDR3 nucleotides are TGTGCCAGCAGCTTAGGGTTCGAGACAGACTTCGATCTAGCTAACTATGGCTACACCTTC. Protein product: CASSLGFETDFDLANYGYTF.

This CDR3 is CATRSGTGGSAGTNEKLFF. In DNA form, the CDR3 reads TGCGCCACCAGGTCCGGGACAGGGGGTTCGGCTGGAACTAATGAAAAACTGTTTTTT. The chain is built from TRBV5-1 and TRBJ1-4; 11 bases fit TRBD1. V lost 9 bases, J lost 1 base, and 17 bases stayed unmatched. This CDR3 has 19 amino acids. Germline V CDR1 and CDR2: SGHRS, YFSETQ.

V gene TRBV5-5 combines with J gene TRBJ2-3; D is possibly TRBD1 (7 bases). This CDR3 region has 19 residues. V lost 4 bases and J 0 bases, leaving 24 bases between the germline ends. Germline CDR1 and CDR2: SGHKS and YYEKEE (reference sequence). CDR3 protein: CASSIDAASRGDSTDTQYF. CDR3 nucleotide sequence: TGTGCCAGCAGCATCGACGCCGCGTCCAGGGGGGATAGCACAGATACGCAGTATTTT.

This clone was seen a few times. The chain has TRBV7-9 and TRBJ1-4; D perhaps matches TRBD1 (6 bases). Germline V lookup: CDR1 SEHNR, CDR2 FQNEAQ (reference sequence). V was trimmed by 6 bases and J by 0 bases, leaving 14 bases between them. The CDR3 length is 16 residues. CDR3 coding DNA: TGTGCCAGCAGTCCAACCTGGACAGCAACTAATGAAAAACTGTTTTTT. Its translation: CASSPTWTATNEKLFF.

CDR3 sequence reads: CASSPPGGLTYNEQFF. The CDR3 DNA follows: TGTGCCAGCTCACCCCCGGGGGGGTTGACCTACAATGAGCAGTTCTTC. V is TRBV18 and J is TRBJ2-1; 8 nucleotides agree with TRBD2. From germline, CDR1 is KGHSH and CDR2 LQKENI. The CDR3 runs to 16 residues. Germline trimming cut 3 bases from V and 2 bases from J; bases unmatched to any gene: 6.

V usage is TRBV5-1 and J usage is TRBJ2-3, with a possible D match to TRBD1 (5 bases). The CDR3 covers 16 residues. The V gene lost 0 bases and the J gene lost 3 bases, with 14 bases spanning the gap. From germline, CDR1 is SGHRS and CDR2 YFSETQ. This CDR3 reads CASSLGSTAGTDTQYF. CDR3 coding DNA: TGCGCCAGCAGCTTGGGCTCCACCGCAGGGACAGATACGCAGTATTTT.

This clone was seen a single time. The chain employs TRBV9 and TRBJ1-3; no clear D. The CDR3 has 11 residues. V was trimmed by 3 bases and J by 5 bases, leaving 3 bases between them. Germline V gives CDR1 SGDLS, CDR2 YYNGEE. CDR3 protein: CASSDRNTIYF. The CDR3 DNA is TGTGCCAGCAGCGATCGAAACACCATATATTTT.

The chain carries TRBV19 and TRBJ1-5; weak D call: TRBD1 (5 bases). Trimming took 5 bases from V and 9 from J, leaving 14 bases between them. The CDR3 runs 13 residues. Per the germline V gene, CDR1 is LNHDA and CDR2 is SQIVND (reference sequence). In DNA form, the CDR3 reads TGTGCCAGTAGTGGGACCCACAACGGGCCCCAGCATTTT. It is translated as CASSGTHNGPQHF.

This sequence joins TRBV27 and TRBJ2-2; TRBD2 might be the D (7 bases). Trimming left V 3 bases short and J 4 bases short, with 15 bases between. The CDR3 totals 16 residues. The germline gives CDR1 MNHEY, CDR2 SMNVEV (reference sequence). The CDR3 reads CASSFGGGPGTGELFF. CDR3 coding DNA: TGTGCCAGCAGTTTTGGGGGGGGCCCGGGCACCGGGGAGCTGTTTTTT.

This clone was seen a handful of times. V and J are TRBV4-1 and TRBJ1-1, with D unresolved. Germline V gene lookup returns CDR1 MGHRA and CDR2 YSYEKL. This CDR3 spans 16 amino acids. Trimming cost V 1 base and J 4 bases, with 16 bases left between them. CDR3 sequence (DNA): TGCGCCAGCAGCCAAGGTCTCGGGGTCGGGAGCACTGAAGCTTTCTTT. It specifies CASSQGLGVGSTEAFF.

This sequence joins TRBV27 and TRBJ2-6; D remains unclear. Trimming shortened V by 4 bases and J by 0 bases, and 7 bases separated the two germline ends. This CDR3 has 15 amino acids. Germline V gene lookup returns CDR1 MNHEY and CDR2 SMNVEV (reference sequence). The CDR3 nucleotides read TGTGCCAGCAGTTCGCCCAGCTCTGGGGCCAACGTCCTGACTTTC. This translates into CASSSPSSGANVLTF.

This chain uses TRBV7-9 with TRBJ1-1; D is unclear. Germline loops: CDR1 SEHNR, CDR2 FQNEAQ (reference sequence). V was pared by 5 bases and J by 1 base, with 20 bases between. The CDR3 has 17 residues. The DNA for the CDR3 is TGTGCCAGCAGCGAAACGTGGGGTGATGGGGAGAACACTGAAGCTTTCTTT. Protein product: CASSETWGDGENTEAFF. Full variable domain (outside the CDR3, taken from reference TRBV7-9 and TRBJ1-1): DTGVSQNPRHKITKRGQNVTFRCDPISEHNRLYWYRQTLGQGPEFLTYFQNEAQLEKSRLLSDRFSAERPKGSFSTLEIQRTEQGDSAMYLCASSETWGDGENTEAFFGQGTRLTVV.

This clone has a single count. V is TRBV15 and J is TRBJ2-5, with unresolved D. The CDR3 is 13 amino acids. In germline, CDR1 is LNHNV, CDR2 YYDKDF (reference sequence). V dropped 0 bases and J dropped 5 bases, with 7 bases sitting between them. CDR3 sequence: CATSRDLEETQYF. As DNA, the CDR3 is TGTGCCACCAGCAGAGATCTGGAGGAGACCCAGTACTTC.

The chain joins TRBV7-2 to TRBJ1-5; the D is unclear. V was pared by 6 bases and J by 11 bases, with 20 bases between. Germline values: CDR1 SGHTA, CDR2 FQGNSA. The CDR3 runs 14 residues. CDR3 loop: CASSSDPRRGTQHF. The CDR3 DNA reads TGTGCCAGCAGTTCCGACCCCCGCAGAGGGACCCAGCATTTT.

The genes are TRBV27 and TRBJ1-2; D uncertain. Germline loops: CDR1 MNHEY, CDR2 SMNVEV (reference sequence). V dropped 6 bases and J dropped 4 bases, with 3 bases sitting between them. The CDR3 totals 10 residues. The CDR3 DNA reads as TGTGCCAGCAGATTCTATGGCTACACCTTC. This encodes CASRFYGYTF.

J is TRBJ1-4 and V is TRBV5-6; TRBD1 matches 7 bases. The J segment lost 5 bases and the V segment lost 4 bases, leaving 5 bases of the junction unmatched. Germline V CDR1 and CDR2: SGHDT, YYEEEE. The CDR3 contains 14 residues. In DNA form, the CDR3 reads TGTGCCAGCAGCCGGGACAGACTAAATGAAAAACTGTTTTTT. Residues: CASSRDRLNEKLFF.

CDR3: CASGLGGDFTGELFF. In DNA, the CDR3 is TGTGCTAGTGGCCTAGGGGGGGATTTCACCGGGGAGCTGTTTTTT. The V and J genes are TRBV12-5 and TRBJ2-2, with D possibly TRBD2 on 7 matching bases. Germline V lookup: CDR1 LGHNT, CDR2 FRNRAP. CDR3 size: 15 residues. V dropped 6 bases and J dropped 4 bases, with 15 bases sitting between them.